Following are 14 T cell receptor beta chains from one sample sequenced in a study of beta chain features in type 1 diabetes. Investigators reverse transcribed all isolated RNA, so they sequenced expressed TCRB transcripts. Clones were read by immunoSEQ multiplex PCR, and TCRdb kept only the in-frame ones, dropping some. Here the sample spans nearly 350,000 clones, less than 10% being singletons. What was sequenced was central memory CD4+ T cells from blood. Receptors were obtained from a young woman in good health.

This clone was seen more than once but under ten times. The V gene is TRBV7-2, the J gene TRBJ2-6; no clear D. This CDR3 contains 16 residues. Trimming took off 4 bases at V and 2 bases at J, with 12 bases between the two ends. Germline V gene data show CDR1 as SGHTA and CDR2 as FQGNSA. The CDR3 sequence is CASSSTRAAGANVLTF. DNA for the CDR3: TGTGCCAGCAGCTCCACAAGGGCGGCTGGGGCCAACGTCCTGACTTTC. Filled out from reference TRBV7-2 and TRBJ2-6, the complete variable domain reads GAGVSQSPSNKVTEKGKDVELRCDPISGHTALYWYRQSLGQGLEFLIYFQGNSAPDKSGLPSDRFSAERTGGSVSTLTIQRTQQEDSAVYLCASSSTRAAGANVLTFGAGSRLTVL.

This clone was picked up a small number of times. The chain recombines TRBV29-1 with TRBJ2-5, with a tentative D call TRBD1 (6 bases). The CDR3 contains 15 residues. Trimming shortened V by 4 bases and J by 3 bases, and 18 bases separated the two germline ends. The germline gives CDR1 SQVTM, CDR2 ANQGSEA. The CDR3 spells CSVALNPAGEETQYF. CDR3 nucleotide sequence: TGCAGCGTTGCGTTGAATCCCGCAGGGGAAGAGACCCAGTACTTC.

This clone was seen only a few times. The chain carries TRBV28 and TRBJ2-7, with 13 bases identical to TRBD2. The J segment lost 0 bases and the V segment lost 1 base, leaving 3 bases of the junction unmatched. The V gene's germline CDR1 is MDHEN and CDR2 SYDVKM. The CDR3 length is 17 residues. The CDR3 nucleotides are TGTGCCAGCAGTTTATCGACTAGCGGGAGGAGCTCCTACGAGCAGTACTTC. It is translated as CASSLSTSGRSSYEQYF.

This clone has a count of ten or more. The gene calls are TRBV10-3 and TRBJ1-3; D unclear. Trimming took 9 bases from V and 1 from J, leaving 10 bases between them. CDR1 is ENHRY, CDR2 SYGVKD, per germline. This CDR3 has 13 amino acids. The CDR3 DNA sequence: TGTGCCATTGCCCGGGAGTCTGGAAACACCATATATTTT. It codes for CAIARESGNTIYF.

The J gene is TRBJ2-7, the V gene TRBV28; 7 bases map to TRBD1. This CDR3 comprises 13 residues. Germline V gives CDR1 MDHEN, CDR2 SYDVKM. J was trimmed by 3 bases and V by 6 bases; bases with no gene match: 5. The CDR3: CASSLTGYYEQYF. The CDR3 coding sequence is TGTGCCAGCAGCCTGACAGGGTACTACGAGCAGTACTTC.

The genes are TRBV7-2 and TRBJ2-1, with D maybe TRBD1 (6 bases). This CDR3 spans 16 amino acids. Trimming removed 5 bases at V and 1 base at J, with 15 bases between. The germline CDR1 and CDR2 sequences are SGHTA and FQGNSA. For the CDR3, the DNA is TGTGCCAGCAGCCCGGGTCCAGGGGCATCCTACAATGAGCAGTTCTTC. Its protein is CASSPGPGASYNEQFF.

The genes are TRBV5-1 and TRBJ2-1; 7 bases are a match to TRBD1. There are 15 residues in the CDR3. Trimming cost V 0 bases and J 6 bases; bases outside gene matches: 6. The V gene's germline CDR1 is SGHRS and CDR2 YFSETQ. For the CDR3, the DNA is TGCGCCAGCAGCTTGGCAATGGACAGGATCAATGAGCAGTTCTTC. Its translation: CASSLAMDRINEQFF.

In its sample, this clone was seen a few times. The chain employs TRBV9 and TRBJ1-2; weak D call: TRBD1 (5 bases). Trimming left V 2 bases short and J 10 bases short, with 21 bases between. Germline V CDR1 and CDR2: SGDLS, YYNGEE. CDR3 length: 15 amino acids. In DNA, the CDR3 is TGTGCCAGCAGCGTCTCAGGGAGCCCCTTGAGATTCTACACCTTC. This codes for CASSVSGSPLRFYTF. Full variable domain (remainder filled in from reference TRBV9 and TRBJ1-2): DSGVTQTPKHLITATGQRVTLRCSPRSGDLSVYWYQQSLDQGLQFLIQYYNGEERAKGNILERFSAQQFPDLHSELNLSSLELGDSALYFCASSVSGSPLRFYTFGSGTRLTVV.

This clone has just a few counts. The rearrangement uses TRBV7-9 and TRBJ2-5; tentatively, D is TRBD1 (6 bases). Germline V gene sequence: CDR1 SEHNR, CDR2 FQNEAQ (reference sequence). The CDR3 is 14 amino acids. Trimming took 5 bases from V and 2 from J, leaving 12 bases between them. This chain's CDR3 is CASSPYREQETQYF. The CDR3 DNA reads TGTGCCAGCAGCCCGTACAGGGAACAAGAGACCCAGTACTTC.

The chain joins TRBV29-1 to TRBJ1-4, with D unclear. The length of the CDR3 is 15 residues. Trimming took off 1 base at V and 8 bases at J, with 17 bases between the two ends. Germline CDR1 and CDR2: SQVTM and ANQGSEA. Here the CDR3 DNA reads TGCAGCGTTGAAGTCCTCCCCCACGAAGGGGAAAAACTGTTTTTT. It is translated as CSVEVLPHEGEKLFF.

The chain uses TRBV6-5 and TRBJ2-2; D unclear. CDR3 length equals 15 residues. The germline V gene encodes CDR1 MNHEY and CDR2 SVGAGI. Trimming removed 6 bases at V and 2 bases at J, with 13 bases between. CDR3 sequence: CASRQSIRNTGELFF. The CDR3 nucleotides are TGTGCCAGCAGACAGTCTATCCGTAACACCGGGGAGCTGTTTTTT.

This clone was counted many times. J is TRBJ2-7 and V is TRBV15; 10 bases are a match to TRBD2. The CDR3 loop spans 19 amino acids. V lost 0 bases, J lost 0 bases, and 11 bases stayed unmatched. Germline-derived CDR1 and CDR2 are LNHNV and YYDKDF (reference sequence). CDR3 sequence: CATSREPLVWTSGSYEQYF. CDR3 DNA sequence: TGTGCCACCAGCAGAGAACCTCTAGTCTGGACTAGCGGCTCCTACGAGCAGTACTTC. The whole variable domain, filled in from reference TRBV15 and TRBJ2-7, reads DAMVIQNPRYQVTQFGKPVTLSCSQTLNHNVMYWYQQKSSQAPKLLFHYYDKDFNNEADTPDNFQSRRPNTSFCFLDIRSPGLGDTAMYLCATSREPLVWTSGSYEQYFGPGTRLTVT.

The V call is TRBV4-2, the J call TRBJ2-7, with D unresolved. Germline CDR1 and CDR2: LGHNA and YNFKEQ. This CDR3 has 13 amino acids. Trimming shortened V by 0 bases and J by 9 bases, and 12 bases separated the two germline ends. The chain's CDR3 is CASSQDGRPGQYF. The DNA of the CDR3 is TGTGCCAGCAGCCAAGATGGACGCCCCGGGCAGTACTTC.

This clone was recorded a few times. The V call is TRBV2, the J call TRBJ2-5; D may be TRBD2 (6 bases). From germline, CDR1 is SNHLY and CDR2 FYNNEI. The CDR3 length is 14 residues. V lost 4 bases and J lost 10, with 19 bases in between. CDR3 nucleotide sequence: TGTGCCAGCAGTGGATATTCGGGGGACGTAGACCAGTACTTC. Translating it yields CASSGYSGDVDQYF.